This T cell receptor (beta chain) comes out of a study of blood T cell repertoires in COVID-19. About the study: Specimens from acute and convalescent COVID-19 originated in the United States, Italy and Spain. Sources were T cells, B-cell-depleted T cells, or PBMCs; the material itself was cDNA or gDNA.

This clone occurred a few times. Trimming cost V 1 base and J 2 bases, with 10 bases left between them. CDR1 and CDR2 from the germline V gene are SGHNT and YENEEA. The CDR3 contains 15 residues. The table came from immunoSEQ multiplex PCR; TCRdb's copy has only in-frame clones and leaves some out. Among about 180,000 clones, over 75% were seen once, and the ten largest hold approximately 11%. The receptor was isolated from a human donor with active or convalescent COVID-19. The donor label of this sample is uncertain. This chain links TRBV11-3 with TRBJ2-3; D is possibly TRBD2 (5 bases). Sequenced material: peripheral blood. The DNA for the CDR3 is TGTGCCAGCAGCTTAGGGCGGGTGACCACAGATACGCAGTATTTT. It codes for CASSLGRVTTDTQYF.